This T cell receptor beta chain was captured in a study of sequential checkpoint blockade in melanoma. The CDR3 sequence is 17 residues long. Germline CDR1 reads SGDLS; CDR2 reads YYNGEE. J was trimmed by 0 bases and V by 3 bases; bases with no gene match: 4. Some clones are missing from TCRdb's copy, which holds only in-frame ones; the method was immunoSEQ multiplex PCR. The table includes about 27,000 clones, 60% to 80% detected once. Treatment of the sample: randomized to nivolumab then ipilimumab (arm A) or the reverse (arm B). The TCR originated in a human donor with melanoma. The sample here was CD8+ T cells sorted from blood (inferred from file names), taken from a patient given nivolumab and ipilimumab in sequence. The rearrangement uses TRBV9 and TRBJ2-3; 13 bases are shared with TRBD2. The CDR3 region has the DNA TGTGCCAGCAGCGGCGAACTAGCGGGGGGGAGCACAGATACGCAGTATTTT. The encoded protein is CASSGELAGGSTDTQYF. The variable domain in full, with the rest retrieved from reference TRBV9 and TRBJ2-3, is DSGVTQTPKHLITATGQRVTLRCSPRSGDLSVYWYQQSLDQGLQFLIQYYNGEERAKGNILERFSAQQFPDLHSELNLSSLELGDSALYFCASSGELAGGSTDTQYFGPGTRLTVL.